The 27 T cell receptor beta chains below were found in one sample sequenced in a study of cytomegalovirus exposure and HLA in healthy donors. 60 Vbeta and 13 Jbeta primers were used in PCR. Data came from immunoSEQ multiplex PCR; TCRdb stores just in-frame clones and leaves some out. This sample has 110,000 or so clones, with approximately 80% found just once. Sequencing input: PBMCs. The receptors originated from a woman between 25 and 40 years old in good health and CMV-seropositive.

V and J are TRBV6-5 and TRBJ1-4; the D gene is possibly TRBD1 (5 bases). CDR1 is MNHEY and CDR2 is SVGAGI in the germline V gene. V shed 6 bases and J shed 3 bases, with 11 bases lying between them. The CDR3 covers 14 residues. CDR3 sequence: CASRSGWANEKLFF. The CDR3 DNA reads TGTGCCAGCAGATCAGGGTGGGCTAATGAAAAACTGTTTTTT.

The gene calls are TRBV10-1 and TRBJ1-1; maybe TRBD1 (5 bases). The CDR3 has 14 amino acids. Germline V CDR1 and CDR2: WNHNN, SYGVQD (reference sequence). V was pared by 0 bases and J by 11 bases, with 16 bases between. In nucleotides, the CDR3 is TGCGCCAGCAGTGAGTCGGGGAGGGACGGTGTTGCTTTCTTT. It translates to CASSESGRDGVAFF.

V and J are TRBV2 and TRBJ1-2; D remains ambiguous. The CDR3 has 13 residues. Germline CDR1 SNHLY, CDR2 FYNNEI. With 0 bases removed from V and 5 bases from J, the gap between germline ends came to 7 bases. For the CDR3, the DNA is TGTGCCAGCAGTGAAGCGGGCACATATGGCTACACCTTC. Protein product: CASSEAGTYGYTF.

The CDR3 region is CAWSVKRDSYTEAFF. The CDR3 DNA reads TGTGCCTGGAGCGTCAAAAGGGACAGTTACACTGAAGCTTTCTTT. The V and J genes are TRBV30 and TRBJ1-1; 7 positions match TRBD1. The CDR3 runs to 15 residues. The germline gives CDR1 GTSNPN, CDR2 SVGIG (reference sequence). J was trimmed by 3 bases and V by 3 bases; bases with no gene match: 10.

The J gene is TRBJ2-5, the V gene TRBV19; 8 bases are shared with TRBD2. In germline, CDR1 is LNHDA, CDR2 SQIVND (reference sequence). There are 16 residues in the CDR3. V dropped 1 base and J dropped 4; count of bases not matched to a gene: 8. This CDR3 is CASSIGGLVDLETQYF. The CDR3 coding sequence is TGTGCCAGTAGTATAGGGGGACTAGTGGATCTAGAGACCCAGTACTTC.

This clone was counted between two and nine times. The J gene is TRBJ2-5, the V gene TRBV7-3; D is perhaps TRBD2 (6 bases). Trimming left V 2 bases short and J 4 bases short, with 11 bases between. The CDR3 is 14 residues long. Germline V lookup: CDR1 SGHTA, CDR2 FQGTGA. CDR3 nucleotide sequence: TGTGCCAGCAGCTTAGGAGGGGCGCGAGAGACCCAGTACTTC. Translating gives CASSLGGARETQYF.

This clone occurred a few times. The chain employs TRBV9 and TRBJ1-2; D is unclear. V dropped 1 base and J dropped 3 bases, with 7 bases sitting between them. Germline CDR1 is SGDLS and CDR2 is YYNGEE. The CDR3 sequence is 13 residues long. The DNA of the CDR3 is TGTGCCAGCAGCGTAATAGACTACTATGGCTACACCTTC. Translating gives CASSVIDYYGYTF.

This chain joins TRBV30 and TRBJ1-5, with 7 bases lining up with TRBD1. Germline values: CDR1 GTSNPN, CDR2 SVGIG (reference sequence). V was pared by 2 bases and J by 2 bases, with 12 bases of the junction left unmatched. The CDR3 totals 17 residues. For the CDR3, the DNA is TGTGCCTGGAGTAGAAGGCAGGGGGATGGGGGCAATCAGCCCCAGCATTTT. Encoded protein: CAWSRRQGDGGNQPQHF. Full variable domain (rest looked up from reference TRBV30 and TRBJ1-5): SQTIHQWPATLVQPVGSPLSLECTVEGTSNPNLYWYRQAAGRGLQLLFYSVGIGQISSEVPQNLSASRPQDRQFILSSKKLLLSDSGFYLCAWSRRQGDGGNQPQHFGDGTRLSIL.

This chain joins TRBV6-5 and TRBJ2-7; D is ambiguous. The CDR3 runs to 14 residues. The germline CDR1 and CDR2 sequences are MNHEY and SVGAGI. V dropped 0 bases and J dropped 2 bases, with 8 bases sitting between them. The CDR3 nucleotides read TGTGCCAGCAGTTACTCGACGGGTACCTACGAGCAGTACTTC. Amino acids: CASSYSTGTYEQYF.

This chain connects TRBV2 to TRBJ2-7; possible D gene TRBD2, 6 bases. V was trimmed by 8 bases and J by 0 bases, leaving 17 bases between them. Germline V gene lookup returns CDR1 SNHLY and CDR2 FYNNEI. The CDR3 has 15 residues. CDR3 DNA sequence: TGTGCCAGCCGGGATGACGGAGGGAGCTCCTACGAGCAGTACTTC. Encoded protein: CASRDDGGSSYEQYF.

The chain recombines TRBV19 with TRBJ1-2; D may be TRBD1 (6 bases). Trimming removed 9 bases at V and 4 bases at J, with 24 bases between. CDR1 is LNHDA and CDR2 is SQIVND in the germline V gene (reference sequence). This CDR3 has 16 amino acids. The CDR3 DNA sequence: TGTGCCAGCTTACGGGACACAAACTCCATCACCTATGGCTACACCTTC. Its protein is CASLRDTNSITYGYTF.

This clone was recorded once. The V and J genes are TRBV5-1 and TRBJ1-1; 7 nucleotides agree with TRBD1. Losses at the gene ends were 3 bases for V and 1 base for J; bases not matched to a gene: 6. The CDR3 has 15 residues. Germline V gene sequence: CDR1 SGHRS, CDR2 YFSETQ. For the CDR3, the DNA is TGCGCCAGCAGCTCCTGGACAGGCACGAACACTGAAGCTTTCTTT. Its protein is CASSSWTGTNTEAFF. Full variable domain (rest looked up from reference TRBV5-1 and TRBJ1-1): KAGVTQTPRYLIKTRGQQVTLSCSPISGHRSVSWYQQTPGQGLQFLFEYFSETQRNKGNFPGRFSGRQFSNSRSEMNVSTLELGDSALYLCASSSWTGTNTEAFFGQGTRLTVV.

In this sample, this clone turned up once. This chain joins TRBV19 and TRBJ1-5, with D unclear. Germline-derived CDR1 and CDR2 are LNHDA and SQIVND (reference sequence). V lost 7 bases and J 5 bases, leaving 9 bases between the germline ends. The CDR3 has 12 amino acids. CDR3 nucleotide sequence: TGTGCCAGTACCATCTACGATCAGCCCCAGCATTTT. Its protein product is CASTIYDQPQHF.

This clone came up a few times. V usage is TRBV11-3 and J usage is TRBJ1-1; D unresolved. Trimming stripped 5 bases from V and 0 bases from J, with 13 bases between. CDR3 size: 15 residues. CDR1 and CDR2 from the germline V gene are SGHNT and YENEEA. CDR3 sequence: CASSPGGQMNTEAFF. CDR3 in DNA: TGTGCCAGCAGCCCGGGCGGGCAGATGAACACTGAAGCTTTCTTT.

There are a few counts of this clone. The genes are TRBV5-4 and TRBJ2-2, with 14 bases lining up with TRBD2. In germline, CDR1 is SGHNT, CDR2 YYREEE (reference sequence). J lost 6 bases, V lost 4 bases, and 11 bases had no gene match. This CDR3 has 18 amino acids. The CDR3 DNA reads TGTGCCAGCAGCAGCGCCGGGACTAGCGGGAGAAGGGCCGGGGAGCTGTTTTTT. This sequence encodes CASSSAGTSGRRAGELFF.

CDR3 loop: CASSPGLAGGADTQYF. CDR3 DNA sequence: TGTGCCAGCTCACCCGGACTAGCGGGAGGGGCAGATACGCAGTATTTT. The chain recombines TRBV18 with TRBJ2-3; TRBD2 matches at 15 bases. Germline V gives CDR1 KGHSH, CDR2 LQKENI. This CDR3 is built from 16 residues. V dropped 3 bases and J dropped 4; count of bases not matched to a gene: 2.

V gene TRBV7-9 combines with J gene TRBJ2-2; 8 nucleotides match TRBD2. The CDR3 spans 15 residues. The V gene's germline CDR1 is SEHNR and CDR2 FQNEAQ (reference sequence). V trimming: 6 bases; J trimming: 4 bases; junction bases outside the gene matches: 7. The CDR3 nucleotides read TGTGCCAGCAGGAGGAGCGGGGGTATCACCGGGGAGCTGTTTTTT. It is translated as CASRRSGGITGELFF. Together with reference TRBV7-9 and TRBJ2-2, the CDR3 gives the full variable domain: DTGVSQNPRHKITKRGQNVTFRCDPISEHNRLYWYRQTLGQGPEFLTYFQNEAQLEKSRLLSDRFSAERPKGSFSTLEIQRTEQGDSAMYLCASRRSGGITGELFFGEGSRLTVL.

This clone has only one observation. A read error may account for a junction end that differs from germline. The gene calls are TRBV6-6 and TRBJ1-4; 7 nucleotides agree with TRBD1. Germline CDR1 reads MNHNY; CDR2 reads SVGAGI (reference sequence). The CDR3 runs to 16 residues. CDR3 in amino acids: CASSNSAGTANEKLFF. The CDR3 DNA is TGTGCCAGCAGTAACTCAGCCGGGACAGCTAATGAAAAACTGTTTTTT.

The V gene is TRBV7-8, the J gene TRBJ1-1, with D possibly being TRBD1 (5 bases). The V gene lost 6 bases and the J gene lost 10 bases, with 12 bases spanning the gap. Germline values: CDR1 SGHVS, CDR2 FQNEAQ. The CDR3 runs to 11 residues. The DNA for the CDR3 is TGTGCCAGCAGTCCGGGGGAAGGAGCTTTCTTT. It specifies CASSPGEGAFF.

The chain couples TRBV28 to TRBJ1-5; 9 bases match TRBD1. CDR1 is MDHEN, CDR2 SYDVKM, per germline. The CDR3 spans 14 residues. Trimming cost V 5 bases and J 6 bases; bases outside gene matches: 5. The CDR3 loop is CASSTLTGGQPQHF. CDR3 sequence (DNA): TGTGCCAGCAGTACACTGACAGGGGGTCAGCCCCAGCATTTT.

This chain links TRBV4-1 with TRBJ2-2, with 7 bases lining up with TRBD1. The CDR3 is 15 amino acids. CDR1 and CDR2 (germline): MGHRA, YSYEKL. J was trimmed by 5 bases and V by 4 bases; bases with no gene match: 7. This CDR3 is CASSPGTVQTGELFF. The CDR3 DNA reads as TGCGCCAGCAGCCCAGGGACAGTCCAGACCGGGGAGCTGTTTTTT.

Note on this clone: The junction differs from germline at one of its ends, possibly a read error. The rearrangement links TRBV19 to TRBJ1-5, with 7 bases fitting TRBD1. From germline, CDR1 is LNHDA and CDR2 SQIVND (reference sequence). The CDR3 extends over 13 amino acids. CDR3 residues: CASRDRPNRPQHF. CDR3 DNA: TGTGCCAGTAGGGACAGGCCGAATCGGCCCCAGCATTTT.

The V call is TRBV10-3, the J call TRBJ1-2; TRBD1 aligns across 7 bases. Losses at the gene ends were 7 bases for V and 10 bases for J; bases not matched to a gene: 6. Germline loops: CDR1 ENHRY, CDR2 SYGVKD. The CDR3 covers 11 residues. The CDR3 sequence: CAIKGQRDYTF. Written as DNA, the CDR3 is TGTGCCATCAAGGGACAGAGAGACTACACCTTC.

This chain links TRBV18 with TRBJ2-5, with TRBD2 as a possible D gene (7 bases). CDR1 is KGHSH, CDR2 LQKENI, per germline. Trimming left V 6 bases short and J 5 bases short, with 13 bases between. CDR3 size: 13 residues. The CDR3 loop reads CASSRGGFETQYF. Written as DNA, the CDR3 is TGTGCCAGCTCGAGGGGGGGGTTTGAGACCCAGTACTTC.

The chain links TRBV6-6 to TRBJ2-5; TRBD1 matches 10 bases. The CDR3 spans 16 residues. With V trimmed by 2 bases and J by 3 bases, 6 bases remained unmatched. In germline, CDR1 is MNHNY, CDR2 SVGAGI (reference sequence). CDR3 in DNA: TGTGCCAGCAGTTACCTGGGGACAGGGGCCGAAGAGACCCAGTACTTC. This encodes CASSYLGTGAEETQYF.

V usage is TRBV18 and J usage is TRBJ1-2, with TRBD1 identical over 12 bases. The germline gives CDR1 KGHSH, CDR2 LQKENI. The CDR3 runs to 16 residues. The ends lost 2 bases at V and 7 bases at J; junction bases unmatched: 8. Here the CDR3 DNA reads TGTGCCAGCTCACCAGGCGGGACAGGGGGCAATAGTGGCTACACCTTC. Its protein product is CASSPGGTGGNSGYTF.

V gene TRBV6-5 combines with J gene TRBJ2-5; 8 nucleotides agree with TRBD2. From germline, CDR1 is MNHEY and CDR2 SVGAGI. The CDR3 has 14 residues. The V gene end was trimmed by 2 bases and the J gene end by 5 bases; junction bases not matched to a gene: 4. In DNA, the CDR3 is TGTGCCAGCAGTTACCCCGGGAGGGAGGAGACCCAGTACTTC. As protein: CASSYPGREETQYF.